The next 18 T cell receptor beta chains were all read from a single sample in a study of blood T cell repertoires in COVID-19. Clones were sequenced by immunoSEQ multiplex PCR, and TCRdb holds only the in-frame ones, with some missing. The sample gives 200,000 to 250,000 clones, about 83% of which show up once; approximately 2% is in the top ten. Sequenced material: PBMCs or T cells enriched from blood (not recorded which). The receptors originated from a woman aged 45 to 65 who had recovered from COVID-19.

The CDR3 here is CASRGDRVTGELFF. The CDR3 DNA follows: TGTGCCAGCAGGGGGGACAGGGTGACCGGGGAGCTGTTTTTT. The chain links TRBV2 to TRBJ2-2; 9 bases line up with TRBD1. Germline CDR1 SNHLY, CDR2 FYNNEI. The ends lost 6 bases at V and 5 bases at J; junction bases unmatched: 4. The CDR3 contains 14 residues.

The V and J genes are TRBV7-2 and TRBJ2-3; perhaps TRBD2 as D (5 bases). This CDR3 spans 17 amino acids. Germline CDR1 reads SGHTA; CDR2 reads FQGNSA. Trimming removed 2 bases at V and 3 bases at J, with 18 bases between. The CDR3 protein is CASSLPRRLAVTDTQYF. DNA for the CDR3: TGTGCCAGCAGCTTACCCCGACGGCTAGCCGTAACAGATACGCAGTATTTT.

The V call is TRBV12-5, the J call TRBJ2-7, with D perhaps matching TRBD2 (6 bases). The V end lost 3 bases, the J end lost 2 bases, and 8 bases lay between the germline ends. Germline-derived CDR1 and CDR2 are LGHNT and FRNRAP. CDR3 length: 13 amino acids. DNA of the CDR3: TGTGCTAGTGGTTTCCCGGGGGCCTACGAGCAGTACTTC. Protein: CASGFPGAYEQYF.

This clone was picked up one time. The CDR3 DNA reads as TGTGCCAGCAGTGTTGGGGTGAGGGGGCGTCGGAGCACTGAAGCTTTCTTT. It specifies CASSVGVRGRRSTEAFF. The chain has TRBV6-1 and TRBJ1-1, with 7 bases fitting TRBD1. The V segment lost 4 bases and the J segment 4 bases; nucleotides outside the gene matches: 15. The CDR3 contains 17 residues. Germline values: CDR1 MNHNS, CDR2 SASEGT.

This chain links TRBV6-5 with TRBJ2-4, with D unresolved. The CDR3 totals 14 residues. Trimming cost V 6 bases and J 5 bases, with 14 bases left between them. Germline lookup yields CDR1 MNHEY and CDR2 SVGAGI. CDR3 coding DNA: TGTGCCAGCAGCCAACGGAGAATACAAAACATTCAGTACTTC. Its protein product is CASSQRRIQNIQYF.

The genes are TRBV6-2 or TRBV6-3 and TRBJ2-5; D possibly corresponds to TRBD1 (5 bases). V was clipped by 6 bases and J by 3 bases, with 23 bases between them. The CDR3 runs 17 residues. CDR1 is MNHEY, CDR2 SVGEGT, per germline. The CDR3 loop is CASSPFGAALPEETQYF. The CDR3 nucleotides read TGTGCCAGCAGCCCCTTTGGGGCAGCCCTACCTGAAGAGACCCAGTACTTC.

The rearrangement joins TRBV27 to TRBJ2-1; D may be TRBD1 (6 bases). The CDR3 sequence is 13 residues long. CDR1 and CDR2 (germline): MNHEY, SMNVEV (reference sequence). V lost 5 bases to trimming and J lost 4 bases, with 9 bases between them. CDR3 DNA: TGTGCCAGCAGTCTAACAGGGTACAATGAGCAGTTCTTC. This codes for CASSLTGYNEQFF.

The V and J genes are TRBV7-9 and TRBJ2-1, with D possibly matching TRBD2 (6 bases). Trimming stripped 1 base from V and 5 bases from J, with 9 bases between. CDR3 length equals 14 residues. Per the germline V gene, CDR1 is SEHNR and CDR2 is FQNEAQ (reference sequence). The CDR3 is CASSLVWTNNEQFF. CDR3 DNA: TGTGCCAGCAGCTTAGTTTGGACTAACAATGAGCAGTTCTTC. The whole variable domain, remainder taken from reference TRBV7-9 and TRBJ2-1, is DTGVSQNPRHKITKRGQNVTFRCDPISEHNRLYWYRQTLGQGPEFLTYFQNEAQLEKSRLLSDRFSAERPKGSFSTLEIQRTEQGDSAMYLCASSLVWTNNEQFFGPGTRLTVL.

This chain links TRBV3-1 (or the pseudogene TRBV3-2) with TRBJ1-2; D is ambiguous. The CDR3 is 16 amino acids. Trimming took off 0 bases at V and 5 bases at J, with 16 bases between the two ends. CDR1 is LGHDT and CDR2 is YNNKEL in the germline V gene (reference sequence). As DNA, the CDR3 is TGTGCCAGCAGCCAAGATACTCCCGCTTCGGGGTATGGCTACACCTTC. Translated: CASSQDTPASGYGYTF.

The chain links TRBV5-4 to TRBJ1-3; D is undetermined. Trimming took off 3 bases at V and 4 bases at J, with 5 bases between the two ends. The CDR3 has 12 residues. CDR1 is SGHNT and CDR2 is YYREEE in the germline V gene (reference sequence). The CDR3 DNA is TGTGCCAGCAGCTGGGAGGGAAACACCATATATTTT. This codes for CASSWEGNTIYF.

Only a few counts were recorded for this clone. CDR3 DNA: TGTGCCAGTAGTATGATTCGGGGGGCGAGATCCTACAATGAGCAGTTCTTC. This translates into CASSMIRGARSYNEQFF. The J gene is TRBJ2-1, the V gene TRBV19; D is possibly TRBD2 (7 bases). The CDR3 covers 17 residues. Trimming removed 3 bases from V and 1 base from J, with 16 bases in between. The germline CDR1 and CDR2 sequences are LNHDA and SQIVND (reference sequence).

This rearrangement joins TRBV12-3 or TRBV12-4 to TRBJ1-2; no firm D call. This CDR3 is 12 amino acids long. Trimming removed 3 bases at V and 4 bases at J, with 6 bases between. The CDR3 protein is CASSLTGYGYTF. CDR3 in DNA: TGTGCCAGCAGTTTGACGGGCTATGGCTACACCTTC.

V is TRBV18 and J is TRBJ1-1; D remains unclear. V was cut by 6 bases and J by 1 base, with 15 bases left in between. The CDR3 totals 15 residues. Germline CDR1 reads KGHSH; CDR2 reads LQKENI. As DNA, the CDR3 is TGTGCCAGCTCCGATCCCGGGAATAAGAACACTGAAGCTTTCTTT. It specifies CASSDPGNKNTEAFF.

CDR3 in DNA: TGTGCCAGCACCCTTACGCCAGGGGCGTCCATTGGCACAGATACGCAGTATTTT. Protein: CASTLTPGASIGTDTQYF. V gene TRBV21-1 combines with J gene TRBJ2-3; the DNA was not compared with TRBD1, the D call given in the table. TRBV21-1 is a pseudogene. The CDR3 loop spans 18 amino acids.

This chain uses TRBV5-6 with TRBJ2-7, with 9 positions matching TRBD1. Germline loops: CDR1 SGHDT, CDR2 YYEEEE. The CDR3 consists of 14 residues. The V segment lost 3 bases and the J segment 3 bases; nucleotides outside the gene matches: 4. This CDR3 reads CASSSWTGVYEQYF. The CDR3 DNA is TGTGCCAGCAGCTCATGGACAGGGGTCTACGAGCAGTACTTC.

The rearrangement joins TRBV4-1 to TRBJ1-1; the D is unclear. V dropped 6 bases and J dropped 5 bases, with 13 bases sitting between them. The germline V gene encodes CDR1 MGHRA and CDR2 YSYEKL. The CDR3 contains 13 residues. The CDR3 loop is CASRYYATTEAFF. The CDR3 DNA is TGCGCCAGCAGATATTACGCGACTACTGAAGCTTTCTTT.

This clone was seen only once. The rearrangement uses TRBV5-5 and TRBJ1-2; no clear D. CDR1 SGHKS and CDR2 YYEKEE come from the germline V gene (reference sequence). The germline V and J ends were trimmed by 0 bases and 0 bases, with 9 bases remaining between them. The CDR3 is 15 amino acids. The CDR3 region has the DNA TGTGCCAGCAGCTTGGGCAGTCTGCCTAACTATGGCTACACCTTC. It encodes CASSLGSLPNYGYTF.

This clone was observed a handful of times. The chain links TRBV6-2 or TRBV6-3 to TRBJ2-2, with 15 bases aligning to TRBD2. CDR1 and CDR2 from the germline V gene are MNHEY and SVGEGT. The trim removed 3 bases at V and 2 bases at J, leaving 4 bases unmatched. This CDR3 region has 18 residues. The DNA of the CDR3 is TGTGCCAGCAGTTATATGGGACTAGCGGGGGGAAACACCGGGGAGCTGTTTTTT. Translating gives CASSYMGLAGGNTGELFF.